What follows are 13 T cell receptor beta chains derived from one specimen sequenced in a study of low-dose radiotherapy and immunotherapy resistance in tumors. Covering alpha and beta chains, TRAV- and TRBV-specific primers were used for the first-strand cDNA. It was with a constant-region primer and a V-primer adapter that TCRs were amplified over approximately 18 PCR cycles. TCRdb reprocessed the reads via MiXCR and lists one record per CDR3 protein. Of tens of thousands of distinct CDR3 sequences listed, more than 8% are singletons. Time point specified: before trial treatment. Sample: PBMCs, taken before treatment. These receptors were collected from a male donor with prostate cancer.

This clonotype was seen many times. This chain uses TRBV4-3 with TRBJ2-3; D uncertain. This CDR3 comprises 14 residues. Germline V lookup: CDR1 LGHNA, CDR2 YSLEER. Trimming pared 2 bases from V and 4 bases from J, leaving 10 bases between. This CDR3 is CASSQNPNSDTQYF. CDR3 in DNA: TGCGCCAGCAGCCAAAACCCCAACTCAGATACGCAGTATTTT.

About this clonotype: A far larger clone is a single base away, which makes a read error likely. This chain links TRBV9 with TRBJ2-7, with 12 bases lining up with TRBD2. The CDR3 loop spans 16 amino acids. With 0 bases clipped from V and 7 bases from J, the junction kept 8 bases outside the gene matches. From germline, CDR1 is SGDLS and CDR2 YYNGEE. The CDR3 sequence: CASSVGRLAGVNEQYF. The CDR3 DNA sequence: TGTGCCAGCAGCGTAGGGAGACTAGCGGGAGTAAATGAGCAGTACTTC.

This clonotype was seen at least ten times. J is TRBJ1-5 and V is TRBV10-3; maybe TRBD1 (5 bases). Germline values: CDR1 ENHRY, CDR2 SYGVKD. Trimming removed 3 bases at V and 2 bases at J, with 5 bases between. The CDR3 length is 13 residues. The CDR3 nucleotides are TGTGCCATCAGTGAAGGGGGCAATCAGCCCCAGCATTTT. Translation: CAISEGGNQPQHF.

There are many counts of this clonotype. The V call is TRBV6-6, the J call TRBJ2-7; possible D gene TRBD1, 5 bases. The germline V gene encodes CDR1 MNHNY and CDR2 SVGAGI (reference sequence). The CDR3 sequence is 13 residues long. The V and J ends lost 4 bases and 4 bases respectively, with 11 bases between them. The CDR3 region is CASSWKQVYEQYF. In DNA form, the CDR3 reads TGTGCCAGCAGTTGGAAACAGGTTTACGAGCAGTACTTC.

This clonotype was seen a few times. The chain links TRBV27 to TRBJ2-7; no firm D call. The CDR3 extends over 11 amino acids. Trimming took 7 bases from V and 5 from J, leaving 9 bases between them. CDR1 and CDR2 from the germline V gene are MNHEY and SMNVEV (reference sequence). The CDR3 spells CASKGWDEQYF. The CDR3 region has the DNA TGTGCCAGCAAGGGCTGGGACGAGCAGTACTTC.

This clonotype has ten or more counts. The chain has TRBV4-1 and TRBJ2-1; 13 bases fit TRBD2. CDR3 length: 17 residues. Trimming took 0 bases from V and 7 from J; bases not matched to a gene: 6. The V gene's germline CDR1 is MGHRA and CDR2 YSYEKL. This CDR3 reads CASSQDPVTSGGNEQFF. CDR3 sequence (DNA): TGCGCCAGCAGCCAAGATCCTGTGACTAGCGGGGGGAATGAGCAGTTCTTC.

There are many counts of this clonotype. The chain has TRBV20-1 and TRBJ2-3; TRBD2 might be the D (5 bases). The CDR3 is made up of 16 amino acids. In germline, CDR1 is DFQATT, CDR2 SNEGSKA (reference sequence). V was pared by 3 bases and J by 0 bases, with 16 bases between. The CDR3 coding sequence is TGCAGTGCTAGGAGGTCTCGGGCTAGCAGCACAGATACGCAGTATTTT. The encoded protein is CSARRSRASSTDTQYF.

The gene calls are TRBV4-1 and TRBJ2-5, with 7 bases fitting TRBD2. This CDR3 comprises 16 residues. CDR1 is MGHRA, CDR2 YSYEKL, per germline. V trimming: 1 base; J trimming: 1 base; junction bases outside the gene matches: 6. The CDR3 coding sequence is TGCGCCAGCAGCCAAGCTGCGGGAGCCTTCCAAGAGACCCAGTACTTC. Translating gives CASSQAAGAFQETQYF.

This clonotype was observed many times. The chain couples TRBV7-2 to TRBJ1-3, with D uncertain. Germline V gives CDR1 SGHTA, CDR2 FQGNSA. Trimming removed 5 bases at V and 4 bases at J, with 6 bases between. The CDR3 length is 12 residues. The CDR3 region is CASSQRGNTIYF. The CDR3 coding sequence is TGTGCCAGCAGCCAAAGGGGAAACACCATATATTTT.

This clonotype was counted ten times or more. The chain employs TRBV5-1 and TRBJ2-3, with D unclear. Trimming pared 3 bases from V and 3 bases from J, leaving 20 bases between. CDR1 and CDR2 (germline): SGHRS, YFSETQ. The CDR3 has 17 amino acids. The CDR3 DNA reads TGCGCCAGCAGCTCTGGTCTGCGCGGACCCCCGACAGATACGCAGTATTTT. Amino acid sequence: CASSSGLRGPPTDTQYF.

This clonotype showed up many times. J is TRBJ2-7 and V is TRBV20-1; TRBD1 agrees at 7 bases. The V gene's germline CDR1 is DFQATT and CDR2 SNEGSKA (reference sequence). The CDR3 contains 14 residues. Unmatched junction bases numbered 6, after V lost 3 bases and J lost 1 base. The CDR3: CSARGRDSSYEQYF. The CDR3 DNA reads TGCAGTGCTAGGGGACGGGACAGTTCCTACGAGCAGTACTTC.

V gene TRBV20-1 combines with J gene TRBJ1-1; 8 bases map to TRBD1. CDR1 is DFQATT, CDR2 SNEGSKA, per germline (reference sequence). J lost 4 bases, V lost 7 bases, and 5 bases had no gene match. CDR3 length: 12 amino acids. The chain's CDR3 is CSVYTGGTEAFF. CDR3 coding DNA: TGCAGTGTCTATACAGGGGGCACTGAAGCTTTCTTT.

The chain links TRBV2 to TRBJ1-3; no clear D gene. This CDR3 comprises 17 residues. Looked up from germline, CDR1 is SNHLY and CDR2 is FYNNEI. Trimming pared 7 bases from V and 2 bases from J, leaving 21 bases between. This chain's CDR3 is CASKQRWLGGTGNTIYF. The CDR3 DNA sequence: TGTGCCAGCAAACAGAGGTGGTTGGGTGGAACTGGAAACACCATATATTTT.